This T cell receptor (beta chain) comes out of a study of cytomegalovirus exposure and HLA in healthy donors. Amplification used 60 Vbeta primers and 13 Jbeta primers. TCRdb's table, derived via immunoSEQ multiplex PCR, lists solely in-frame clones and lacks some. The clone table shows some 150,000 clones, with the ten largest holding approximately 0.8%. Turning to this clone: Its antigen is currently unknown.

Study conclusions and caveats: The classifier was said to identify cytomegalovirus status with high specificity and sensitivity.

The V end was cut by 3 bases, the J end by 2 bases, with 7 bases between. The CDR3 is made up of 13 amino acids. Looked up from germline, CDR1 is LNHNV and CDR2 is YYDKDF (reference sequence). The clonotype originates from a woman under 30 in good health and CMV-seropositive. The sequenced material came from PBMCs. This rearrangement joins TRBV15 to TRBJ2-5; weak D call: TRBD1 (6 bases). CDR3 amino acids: CATSSQGQETQYF. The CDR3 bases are TGTGCCACCAGCAGTCAGGGGCAAGAGACCCAGTACTTC.